This TCR beta chain was profiled in a study of early T cells in non-severe SARS-CoV-2 infection. The CDR3 runs 15 residues. Germline V gene lookup returns CDR1 LGHNT and CDR2 FRNRAP. Trimming removed 1 base at V and 4 bases at J, with 11 bases between. TCRdb called the 5' RACE reads again in MiXCR, with one record for every CDR3 protein. The table records approximately 65,000 distinct CDR3 sequences, around 12% of them present only once. On this clonotype: Its target is unknown.

The study, taken as a whole, reports: VDJdb-based matching was biased toward anti-spike CD8 responses and missed private and CD4 specificities.

Input material: whole blood. This clonotype was obtained from an adult who was a healthcare worker with PCR-confirmed SARS-CoV-2 infection or an uninfected control (not recorded which). The chain is built from TRBV12-5 and TRBJ1-5, with D unclear. The CDR3 reads CASGLGAASNQPQHF. The CDR3 nucleotides are TGTGCTAGTGGTTTGGGAGCAGCCAGTAATCAGCCCCAGCATTTT.